This T cell receptor beta chain was identified in a study of shared clonotypes between healthy human individuals. In the study overall: A donor's plate count was three for CD4 naive and three for CD4 memory; CD8 naive had two and CD8 memory one. Findings and caveats of the study: It was anticipated that sequencing depth would influence how many clonotypes donors shared. Around 5% was the fraction of naive CD4 clonotypes found shared across a few donors.

As concerns this clone: What it recognizes is unknown.

V shed 5 bases and J 5 bases; nucleotides not matched to a gene: 7. Germline lookup yields CDR1 SGHAT and CDR2 FQNNGV. CDR3 size: 15 residues. In the original analysis: Without quality scores, immunoSEQ junctional reads could not be filtered like full-length reads. Profiling relied on immunoSEQ multiplex PCR, and the TCRdb table lists in-frame clones only, not all of them. V and J calls and clone size are copied from that table; D and trimming were computed from the DNA. Of millions of clones listed, roughly nine tenths are singletons. The V and J genes are TRBV11-2 and TRBJ2-1, with 9 bases matching TRBD2. What was sequenced was naive CD4+ T cells sorted from blood. Subset indicated: CD45RA+ positively selected. This receptor was identified in a man between 18 and 29 years old in good health. The CDR3 DNA follows: TGTGCCAGCAGCCTATCGCGGGGGGGAAACAATGAGCAGTTCTTC. It yields the protein CASSLSRGGNNEQFF. Supplemented by reference TRBV11-2 and TRBJ2-1, the full variable domain reads EAGVAQSPRYKIIEKRQSVAFWCNPISGHATLYWYQQILGQGPKLLIQFQNNGVVDDSQLPKDRFSAERLKGVDSTLKIQPAKLEDSAVYLCASSLSRGGNNEQFFGPGTRLTVL.